One sample yielded the 28 T cell receptor beta chains listed below, sequenced in a study of cytomegalovirus exposure and HLA in healthy donors. The PCR had 60 Vbeta and 13 Jbeta primers. The table came from immunoSEQ multiplex PCR; TCRdb's copy has only in-frame clones and leaves some out. The repertoire holds fewer than 150,000 clones, with over 80% as singletons. Material for sequencing was PBMCs. Source of these receptors: a female donor in good health and CMV-seronegative.

This chain links TRBV29-1 with TRBJ1-1, with a tentative D call TRBD1 (5 bases). V was trimmed by 7 bases and J by 1 base, leaving 13 bases between them. The CDR3 is made up of 13 amino acids. From germline, CDR1 is SQVTM and CDR2 ANQGSEA. CDR3 nucleotides: TGCAGCGCCCAACGACAGAGGAACACTGAAGCTTTCTTT. It specifies CSAQRQRNTEAFF.

The chain links TRBV4-1 to TRBJ2-1; 10 nucleotides align to TRBD2. The germline CDR1 and CDR2 sequences are MGHRA and YSYEKL. This CDR3 contains 16 residues. The trim removed 1 base at V and 4 bases at J, leaving 4 bases unmatched. In nucleotides, the CDR3 is TGCGCCAGCAGCCAAGGAGTAGCGGGGGGTTACAATGAGCAGTTCTTC. It translates to CASSQGVAGGYNEQFF.

This chain uses TRBV5-1 with TRBJ1-2, with a possible D match to TRBD1 (5 bases). The V end was cut by 1 base, the J end by 5 bases, with 6 bases between. Germline V gene sequence: CDR1 SGHRS, CDR2 YFSETQ. The CDR3 has 12 amino acids. The CDR3 spells CASSLSGYGYTF. The CDR3 nucleotides are TGCGCCAGCAGCTTGTCAGGGTATGGCTACACCTTC.

J is TRBJ2-7 and V is TRBV27; 7 positions match TRBD2. V lost 5 bases to trimming and J lost 3 bases; unmatched junction nucleotides: 16. The CDR3 is made up of 17 amino acids. The V gene's germline CDR1 is MNHEY and CDR2 SMNVEV (reference sequence). CDR3 sequence: CASSPRHFNREVYEQYF. The CDR3 region has the DNA TGTGCCAGCAGTCCCCGCCATTTTAATCGGGAGGTCTACGAGCAGTACTTC.

The gene calls are TRBV5-1 and TRBJ2-7; D is possibly TRBD1 (6 bases). This CDR3 has 14 residues. The V and J ends lost 3 bases and 4 bases respectively, with 14 bases between them. Germline CDR1 is SGHRS and CDR2 is YFSETQ. The CDR3 here is CASSWTRDTYEQYF. As DNA, the CDR3 is TGCGCCAGCAGCTGGACTCGGGACACGTACGAGCAGTACTTC.

The chain uses TRBV27 and TRBJ1-2, with TRBD1 as a possible D gene (5 bases). Deletions cut 8 bases from V and 8 bases from J, with 24 bases between. Germline CDR1 is MNHEY and CDR2 is SMNVEV (reference sequence). The CDR3 contains 15 residues. The CDR3 is CASGPWGPGHQGYTF. In DNA, the CDR3 is TGTGCCAGCGGCCCGTGGGGCCCTGGGCATCAGGGCTACACCTTC.

This clone was recorded a few times. V is TRBV9 and J is TRBJ1-1; D is uncertain. V was cut by 3 bases and J by 3 bases, with 15 bases left in between. This CDR3 spans 15 amino acids. From germline, CDR1 is SGDLS and CDR2 YYNGEE. CDR3 region: CASSAQPSKDTEAFF. Here the CDR3 DNA reads TGTGCCAGCAGCGCACAACCTAGTAAGGACACTGAAGCTTTCTTT. Complete variable domain (other parts from reference TRBV9 and TRBJ1-1): DSGVTQTPKHLITATGQRVTLRCSPRSGDLSVYWYQQSLDQGLQFLIQYYNGEERAKGNILERFSAQQFPDLHSELNLSSLELGDSALYFCASSAQPSKDTEAFFGQGTRLTVV.

This chain links TRBV6-1 with TRBJ1-2, with D unresolved. V was cut by 8 bases and J by 4 bases, with 20 bases left in between. The CDR3 contains 15 residues. CDR1 and CDR2 from the germline V gene are MNHNS and SASEGT. The chain's CDR3 is CASGVEARGPYGYTF. The CDR3 nucleotides are TGTGCCAGCGGGGTTGAGGCCCGCGGGCCCTATGGCTACACCTTC.

The gene calls are TRBV29-1 and TRBJ1-2, with 9 bases that match TRBD1. There are 15 residues in the CDR3. Germline V CDR1 and CDR2: SQVTM, ANQGSEA. J was trimmed by 6 bases and V by 6 bases; bases with no gene match: 14. CDR3 protein: CSVGTGIRRRDGYTF. The CDR3, as DNA: TGCAGCGTCGGGACAGGGATCAGAAGGCGAGATGGCTACACCTTC.

The CDR3 bases are TGTGCCAGCAGGCGTACAGAATACACTGAAGCTTTCTTT. Protein product: CASRRTEYTEAFF. This sequence joins TRBV7-2 and TRBJ1-1; D gene ambiguous. CDR1 and CDR2 (germline): SGHTA, FQGNSA. Trimming took off 6 bases at V and 3 bases at J, with 11 bases between the two ends. CDR3 length: 13 amino acids.

The chain uses TRBV10-1 and TRBJ2-3, with 7 bases identical to TRBD1. Germline V gene data show CDR1 as WNHNN and CDR2 as SYGVQD (reference sequence). The length of the CDR3 is 13 residues. J was trimmed by 6 bases and V by 6 bases; bases with no gene match: 6. The CDR3 loop reads CASRLRRGDTQYF. The CDR3 nucleotides are TGCGCCAGCAGGTTACGCAGGGGGGATACGCAGTATTTT.

DNA of the CDR3: TGTGCCTGGAGTGTACAAGGGGACACTGAAGCTTTCTTT. Its translation: CAWSVQGDTEAFF. This chain joins TRBV30 and TRBJ1-1, with D tentatively TRBD1 (5 bases). CDR3 size: 13 residues. From germline, CDR1 is GTSNPN and CDR2 SVGIG (reference sequence). The V and J ends lost 0 bases and 3 bases respectively, with 8 bases between them.

The chain joins TRBV5-6 to TRBJ2-3, with a tentative D call TRBD1 (5 bases). V gave up 0 bases and J gave up 6 bases, with 5 bases separating them. The germline gives CDR1 SGHDT, CDR2 YYEEEE. The CDR3 has 12 residues. In DNA, the CDR3 is TGTGCCAGCAGCTTGGCAGGGGATACGCAGTATTTT. This encodes CASSLAGDTQYF.

V and J are TRBV5-1 and TRBJ2-2, with TRBD2 identical over 7 bases. The germline V gene encodes CDR1 SGHRS and CDR2 YFSETQ. J lost 6 bases, V lost 0 bases, and 8 bases had no gene match. The CDR3 totals 16 residues. CDR3 protein: CASSLVASGVAGELFF. The DNA of the CDR3 is TGCGCCAGCAGCTTGGTGGCTAGCGGAGTCGCCGGGGAGCTGTTTTTT.

This chain uses TRBV28 with TRBJ2-1, with D possibly matching TRBD1 (6 bases). The CDR3 is 16 residues long. The germline V gene encodes CDR1 MDHEN and CDR2 SYDVKM. The ends were cut back, 5 bases at V and 0 bases at J, with 14 bases in the middle. CDR3 DNA sequence: TGTGCCAGCAGTCCCGACAGGCCCAGCTCCTACAATGAGCAGTTCTTC. This encodes CASSPDRPSSYNEQFF.

As for this clone: Relative to the germline gene, one junction end is altered; a read error may explain this. The chain is built from TRBV5-6 and TRBJ2-4, with 10 bases that match TRBD2. The CDR3 spans 16 residues. CDR1 is SGHDT and CDR2 is YYEEEE in the germline V gene. The DNA for the CDR3 is TGTGCCAGCAGCTTGACGGCGGGGAGCGGGAGGGGCCACCGGCACTTC. It codes for CASSLTAGSGRGHRHF.

This chain joins TRBV10-2 and TRBJ1-2, with unresolved D. From germline, CDR1 is WSHSY and CDR2 SAAADI. The V end was cut by 10 bases, the J end by 5 bases, with 17 bases between. The CDR3 totals 13 residues. The CDR3 spells CATGGGQEYGYTF. CDR3 sequence (DNA): TGCGCCACCGGAGGAGGGCAGGAATATGGCTACACCTTC.

The chain links TRBV28 to TRBJ1-2; weak D call: TRBD1 (6 bases). CDR3 size: 14 residues. Between the trimmed V and J ends, which lost 6 bases and 6 bases, there was a span of 17 bases. Germline V lookup: CDR1 MDHEN, CDR2 SYDVKM. CDR3 sequence: CASSWVDRRDGYTF. In nucleotides, the CDR3 is TGTGCCAGCAGCTGGGTCGACAGGCGCGATGGCTACACCTTC.

The genes are TRBV7-2 and TRBJ1-3, with D maybe TRBD1 (5 bases). This CDR3 is 17 amino acids long. Germline V gene data show CDR1 as SGHTA and CDR2 as FQGNSA. Trimming took 5 bases from V and 0 from J, leaving 17 bases between them. The CDR3 region has the DNA TGTGCCAGCAGCGCCCAAGCCGGGGGTCCCTCTGGAAACACCATATATTTT. Its protein product is CASSAQAGGPSGNTIYF.

This clone was detected only a few times. This chain connects TRBV28 to TRBJ2-7; weak D call: TRBD1 (6 bases). V lost 2 bases and J lost 2, with 10 bases in between. From germline, CDR1 is MDHEN and CDR2 SYDVKM. The CDR3 spans 14 residues. The CDR3 nucleotides are TGTGCCAGCAGTTTAGTGCAGGGGCCCTACGAGCAGTACTTC. Encoded protein: CASSLVQGPYEQYF.

A remark on this clone: A read error is likely, as this CDR3 ends without the conserved phenylalanine or tryptophan. The gene calls are TRBV2 and TRBJ2-3, with D perhaps matching TRBD2 (6 bases). Germline-derived CDR1 and CDR2 are SNHLY and FYNNEI. V lost 3 bases, J lost 0 bases, and 13 bases lay in between. There are 16 residues in the CDR3. For the CDR3, the DNA is TGTGCCAGCAGTGACGTCCTAGCGTCTAGCACAGATACGCAGTATGTT. Protein sequence: CASSDVLASSTDTQYV.

The chain employs TRBV2 and TRBJ2-7; no firm D call. Trimming left V 2 bases short and J 4 bases short, with 9 bases between. The CDR3 is made up of 13 amino acids. The germline CDR1 and CDR2 sequences are SNHLY and FYNNEI. The CDR3 here is CASSEIADYEQYF. CDR3 bases: TGTGCCAGCAGTGAAATCGCAGATTACGAGCAGTACTTC.

The chain carries TRBV27 and TRBJ1-1; tentatively, D is TRBD1 (6 bases). Between the trimmed V and J ends, which lost 7 bases and 4 bases, there was a span of 10 bases. Germline V CDR1 and CDR2: MNHEY, SMNVEV (reference sequence). CDR3 length equals 12 residues. The CDR3 sequence is CASIGGGTEAFF. DNA for the CDR3: TGTGCCAGCATTGGGGGCGGCACTGAAGCTTTCTTT.

The chain links TRBV4-2 to TRBJ2-7, with a weak D call TRBD2 (6 bases). The V and J ends lost 4 bases and 2 bases respectively, with 9 bases between them. The CDR3 is made up of 13 amino acids. CDR1 LGHNA and CDR2 YNFKEQ come from the germline V gene. CDR3 sequence: CASSRDSTYEQYF. The CDR3 nucleotides are TGTGCCAGCAGCCGGGACTCCACCTACGAGCAGTACTTC.

The chain uses TRBV19 and TRBJ1-4, with 8 positions matching TRBD1. CDR1 and CDR2 (germline): LNHDA, SQIVND (reference sequence). This CDR3 is 14 amino acids long. The V gene end was trimmed by 5 bases and the J gene end by 7 bases; junction bases not matched to a gene: 6. CDR3 amino acids: CASSRTGMGEKLFF. CDR3 nucleotide sequence: TGTGCCAGTAGTCGGACAGGGATGGGTGAAAAACTGTTTTTT.

J is TRBJ2-5 and V is TRBV28; the D gene is possibly TRBD2 (6 bases). Germline CDR1 and CDR2: MDHEN and SYDVKM. This CDR3 comprises 14 residues. Between the trimmed V and J ends, which lost 4 bases and 4 bases, there was a span of 13 bases. The CDR3: CASSSGTPLETQYF. The CDR3 DNA reads TGTGCCAGCAGTTCCGGGACTCCCCTAGAGACCCAGTACTTC.

This clone was counted a few times. The chain is built from TRBV29-1 and TRBJ2-2; weak D call: TRBD2 (6 bases). Deletions cut 4 bases from V and 4 bases from J, with 10 bases between. The CDR3 extends over 13 amino acids. CDR1 and CDR2 (germline): SQVTM, ANQGSEA. CDR3 protein: CSVGRGRTGELFF. The CDR3 DNA follows: TGCAGCGTTGGGCGGGGACGCACCGGGGAGCTGTTTTTT.

As DNA, the CDR3 is TGCGCCAGCAGCCCAAGTTTACATTACGAGCAGTACTTC. This gives the protein CASSPSLHYEQYF. This sequence joins TRBV5-1 and TRBJ2-7; D is unresolved. Germline loops: CDR1 SGHRS, CDR2 YFSETQ. Trimming shortened V by 4 bases and J by 4 bases, and 12 bases separated the two germline ends. The CDR3 runs to 13 residues.